This T cell receptor beta chain was captured in a study of blood T cell repertoires in COVID-19. This clone has only a few counts. Sequencing used immunoSEQ multiplex PCR; TCRdb keeps in-frame clones, though not all of them. The sample consists of 150,000 or so clones, about 80% of them appearing once. The CDR3 is 16 residues long. From germline, CDR1 is MNHNS and CDR2 SASEGT. V was clipped by 6 bases and J by 5 bases; unmatched bases: 7. Input material: peripheral blood. The sequence came from a woman in her fifties or sixties with acute or convalescent COVID-19. The rearrangement uses TRBV6-1 and TRBJ2-2; 12 nucleotides align to TRBD2. The CDR3 nucleotides are TGTGCCAGCAGGGAACTAGCGGGGGGACGTACCGGGGAGCTGTTTTTT. It is translated as CASRELAGGRTGELFF.